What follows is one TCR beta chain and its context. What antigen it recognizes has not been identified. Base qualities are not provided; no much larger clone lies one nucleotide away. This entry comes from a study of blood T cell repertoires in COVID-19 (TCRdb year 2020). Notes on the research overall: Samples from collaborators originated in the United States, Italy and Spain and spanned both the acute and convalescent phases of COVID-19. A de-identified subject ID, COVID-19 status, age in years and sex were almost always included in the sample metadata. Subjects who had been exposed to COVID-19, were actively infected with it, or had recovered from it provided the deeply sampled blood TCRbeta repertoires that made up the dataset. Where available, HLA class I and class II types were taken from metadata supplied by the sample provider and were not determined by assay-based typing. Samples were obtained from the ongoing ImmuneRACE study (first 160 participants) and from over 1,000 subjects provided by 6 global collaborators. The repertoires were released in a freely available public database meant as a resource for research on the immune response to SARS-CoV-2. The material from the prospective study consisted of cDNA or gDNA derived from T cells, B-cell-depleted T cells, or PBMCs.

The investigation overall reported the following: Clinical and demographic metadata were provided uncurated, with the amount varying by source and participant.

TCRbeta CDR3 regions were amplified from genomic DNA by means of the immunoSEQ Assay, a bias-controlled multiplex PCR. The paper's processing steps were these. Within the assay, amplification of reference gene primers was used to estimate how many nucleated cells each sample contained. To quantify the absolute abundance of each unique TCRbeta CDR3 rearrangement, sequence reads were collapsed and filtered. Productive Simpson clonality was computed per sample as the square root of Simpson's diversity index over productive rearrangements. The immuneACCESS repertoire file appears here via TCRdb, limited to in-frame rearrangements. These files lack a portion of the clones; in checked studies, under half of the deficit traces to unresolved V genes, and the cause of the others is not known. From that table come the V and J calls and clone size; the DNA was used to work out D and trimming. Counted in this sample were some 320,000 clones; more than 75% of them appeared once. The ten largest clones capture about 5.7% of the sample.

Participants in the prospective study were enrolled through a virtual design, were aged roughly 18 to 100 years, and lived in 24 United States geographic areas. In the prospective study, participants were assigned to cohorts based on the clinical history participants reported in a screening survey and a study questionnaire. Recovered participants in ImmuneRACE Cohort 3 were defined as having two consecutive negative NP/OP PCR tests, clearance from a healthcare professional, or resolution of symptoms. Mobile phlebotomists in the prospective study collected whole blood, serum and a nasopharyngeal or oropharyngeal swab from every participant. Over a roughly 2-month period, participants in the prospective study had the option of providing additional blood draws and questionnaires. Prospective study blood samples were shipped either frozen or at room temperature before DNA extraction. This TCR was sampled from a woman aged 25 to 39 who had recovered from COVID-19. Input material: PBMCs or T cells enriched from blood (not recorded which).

In nucleotide form, the sequence is TGCGCCAGCCTTTCAGGGGTTGAAGCTTTCTTT. This gives the protein CASLSGVEAFF. This sequence uses TRBV5-1 and TRBJ1-1; possibly the D gene is TRBD1, per 6 matching bases. The CDR3 has 11 amino acids, counting the end cysteine and phenylalanine. The only DNA kept is the CDR3, 33 bases in frame from the first base. Based on the germline V gene, the CDR1 and CDR2 sequences are SGHRS and YFSETQ. V is shortened by 7 bases, J by 7 bases, and the region joining them spans 11 bases. The variable domain in full, with residues beyond the CDR3 obtained from the reference TRBV5-1 and TRBJ1-1 genes, is KAGVTQTPRYLIKTRGQQVTLSCSPISGHRSVSWYQQTPGQGLQFLFEYFSETQRNKGNFPGRFSGRQFSNSRSEMNVSTLELGDSALYLCASLSGVEAFFGQGTRLTVV.